This entry concerns a single T cell receptor (beta chain). TCRdb keeps only in-frame clones here, not all; method: immunoSEQ multiplex PCR. Among 170,000 or so clones listed, approximately 89% were seen once. The V gene's germline CDR1 is SQVTM and CDR2 ANQGSEA. The CDR3 has 12 residues. Trimming left V 4 bases short and J 0 bases short, with 7 bases between. The record originates from a study of blood T cell repertoires in COVID-19. This chain connects TRBV29-1 to TRBJ2-7; the D is unclear. Sequencing was performed on PBMCs or T cells enriched from blood (not recorded which). The source of this sequence is a man aged 35 to 55 who had recovered from COVID-19. The DNA for the CDR3 is TGCAGCGTTGTCCGGAGCTCCTACGAGCAGTACTTC. Its translation: CSVVRSSYEQYF.